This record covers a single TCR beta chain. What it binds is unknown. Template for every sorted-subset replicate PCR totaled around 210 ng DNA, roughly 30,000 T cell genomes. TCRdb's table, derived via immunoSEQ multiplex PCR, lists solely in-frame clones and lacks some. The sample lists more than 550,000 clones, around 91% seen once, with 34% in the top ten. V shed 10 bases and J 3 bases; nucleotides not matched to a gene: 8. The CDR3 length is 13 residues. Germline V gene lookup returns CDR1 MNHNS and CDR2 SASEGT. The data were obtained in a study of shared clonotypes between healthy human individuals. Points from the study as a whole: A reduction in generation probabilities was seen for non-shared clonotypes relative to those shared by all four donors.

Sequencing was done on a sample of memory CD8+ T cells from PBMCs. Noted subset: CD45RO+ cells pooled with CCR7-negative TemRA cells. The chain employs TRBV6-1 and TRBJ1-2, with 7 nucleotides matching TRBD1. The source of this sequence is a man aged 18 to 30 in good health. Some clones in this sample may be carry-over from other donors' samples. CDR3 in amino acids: CAIWTGGDYGYTF. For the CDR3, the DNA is TGTGCCATCTGGACAGGTGGGGACTATGGCTACACCTTC.